These T cell receptor beta chains were read from a single sample in a study of a mutant IDH1 vaccine in newly diagnosed glioma. TCRdb keeps only in-frame clones here, not all; method: immunoSEQ multiplex PCR. This table has tens of thousands of clones, roughly 80% appearing once. The starting material was PBMCs, obtained from a glioma patient treated with radiotherapy, temozolomide or both. The receptors were gathered from a young man with glioma. Both conserved end residues are part of each CDR3. Each record gives: D gene, clone size, V gene, J gene, CDR3 length, CDR3 protein, CDR3 DNA. D genes are given only for firm matches. Clone size is shown for a subset of rows, as once, few, many or a class of expanded clone.

d_call: TRBD2
clone_size: NA
v_call: TRBV5-1
j_call: TRBJ2-1
cdr3_length: 17
cdr3_aa: CASSLPPREVDVNEQFF
cdr3_nt: TGCGCCAGCAGCCTACCCCCCCGGGAGGTTGACGTCAATGAGCAGTTCTTC

d_call: NA
clone_size: few
v_call: TRBV29-1
j_call: TRBJ1-5
cdr3_length: 15
cdr3_aa: CSVGPDRNSNQPQHF
cdr3_nt: TGCAGCGTTGGCCCCGACAGAAATAGCAATCAGCCCCAGCATTTT

d_call: NA
clone_size: once
v_call: TRBV19
j_call: TRBJ2-2
cdr3_length: 16
cdr3_aa: CASSDRGGSNTGELFF
cdr3_nt: TGTGCCAGTAGTGACAGGGGAGGGTCGAACACCGGGGAGCTGTTTTTT

d_call: TRBD1
clone_size: NA
v_call: TRBV5-1
j_call: TRBJ1-4
cdr3_length: 15
cdr3_aa: CASRAKTGPGEKLFF
cdr3_nt: TGCGCCAGCAGGGCCAAGACAGGGCCTGGTGAAAAACTGTTTTTT

d_call: TRBD1
clone_size: NA
v_call: TRBV7-9
j_call: TRBJ2-2
cdr3_length: 15
cdr3_aa: CASSARQGGTGELFF
cdr3_nt: TGTGCCAGCAGCGCTAGACAGGGTGGGACCGGGGAGCTGTTTTTT

d_call: TRBD1
clone_size: NA
v_call: TRBV7-8
j_call: TRBJ1-2
cdr3_length: 17
cdr3_aa: CASSLGQGAIIRGGYTF
cdr3_nt: TGTGCCAGCAGCTTGGGACAGGGGGCGATCATAAGGGGTGGCTACACCTTC

d_call: TRBD2
clone_size: NA
v_call: TRBV4-1
j_call: TRBJ2-1
cdr3_length: 18
cdr3_aa: CASGSVDMGLAGGNEQFF
cdr3_nt: TGCGCCAGCGGCTCGGTGGATATGGGACTAGCGGGAGGCAATGAGCAGTTCTTC

d_call: NA
clone_size: NA
v_call: TRBV29-1
j_call: TRBJ1-1
cdr3_length: 14
cdr3_aa: CSVVIRGERTEAFF
cdr3_nt: TGCAGCGTTGTAATAAGGGGAGAGAGAACTGAAGCTTTCTTT

d_call: NA
clone_size: once
v_call: TRBV5-5
j_call: TRBJ2-2
cdr3_length: 16
cdr3_aa: CASSTQQDRNTGELFF
cdr3_nt: TGTGCCAGCAGCACCCAACAGGATAGGAACACCGGGGAGCTGTTTTTT

d_call: NA
clone_size: NA
v_call: TRBV2
j_call: TRBJ1-4
cdr3_length: 18
cdr3_aa: CASRKTNRGLATNEKLFF
cdr3_nt: TGTGCCAGCAGAAAAACAAATCGAGGATTGGCAACTAATGAAAAACTGTTTTTT

d_call: NA
clone_size: NA
v_call: TRBV4-1
j_call: TRBJ1-5
cdr3_length: 17
cdr3_aa: CASSQPTRGSSNQPQHF
cdr3_nt: TGCGCCAGCAGCCAACCCACACGGGGGAGCAGCAATCAGCCCCAGCATTTT

d_call: NA
clone_size: NA
v_call: TRBV5-1
j_call: TRBJ1-1
cdr3_length: 14
cdr3_aa: CASSMGDRNTEAFF
cdr3_nt: TGCGCCAGCAGCATGGGTGACAGGAACACTGAAGCTTTCTTT

d_call: NA
clone_size: NA
v_call: TRBV6-5
j_call: TRBJ2-7
cdr3_length: 15
cdr3_aa: CASRPRVGRRYEQYF
cdr3_nt: TGTGCCAGCAGACCCCGAGTGGGCAGGCGCTACGAGCAGTACTTC

d_call: NA
clone_size: NA
v_call: TRBV7-9
j_call: TRBJ2-7
cdr3_length: 12
cdr3_aa: CASSLAGGEQYF
cdr3_nt: TGTGCCAGCAGCTTAGCGGGAGGCGAGCAGTACTTC

d_call: NA
clone_size: NA
v_call: TRBV14
j_call: TRBJ2-7
cdr3_length: 12
cdr3_aa: CASSQVAYEQYF
cdr3_nt: TGTGCCAGCAGCCAAGTTGCTTACGAGCAGTACTTC

d_call: NA
clone_size: NA
v_call: TRBV2
j_call: TRBJ2-1
cdr3_length: 16
cdr3_aa: CASGGTQGISYNEQFF
cdr3_nt: TGTGCCAGCGGGGGGACTCAGGGGATCTCCTACAATGAGCAGTTCTTC

d_call: TRBD1
clone_size: NA
v_call: TRBV5-1
j_call: TRBJ1-5
cdr3_length: 15
cdr3_aa: CASSLGDSSNQPQHF
cdr3_nt: TGCGCCAGCAGCTTGGGGGACAGCTCCAATCAGCCCCAGCATTTT

d_call: NA
clone_size: medium-sized
v_call: TRBV19
j_call: TRBJ1-6
cdr3_length: 13
cdr3_aa: CASRRGRNSPLHF
cdr3_nt: TGTGCCAGTAGAAGGGGCAGAAATTCACCCCTCCACTTT

d_call: TRBD1
clone_size: NA
v_call: TRBV6-4
j_call: TRBJ2-2
cdr3_length: 15
cdr3_aa: CASSVGTGGTGELFF
cdr3_nt: TGTGCCAGCAGTGTCGGGACAGGGGGGACCGGGGAGCTGTTTTTT

d_call: NA
clone_size: NA
v_call: TRBV4-1
j_call: TRBJ1-5
cdr3_length: 16
cdr3_aa: CASSQDRGTSRMSQHF
cdr3_nt: TGCGCCAGCAGCCAGGACCGCGGGACCTCACGGATGTCCCAGCATTTT

d_call: NA
clone_size: once
v_call: TRBV6-5
j_call: TRBJ1-2
cdr3_length: 14
cdr3_aa: CASSYGGGRRGYTF
cdr3_nt: TGTGCCAGCAGTTACGGAGGGGGGCGTAGGGGCTACACCTTC

d_call: NA
clone_size: once
v_call: TRBV6-6
j_call: TRBJ1-5
cdr3_length: 14
cdr3_aa: CASSTRQPNQPQHF
cdr3_nt: TGTGCCAGCAGTACCCGACAACCCAATCAGCCCCAGCATTTT

d_call: NA
clone_size: NA
v_call: TRBV5-6
j_call: TRBJ1-4
cdr3_length: 12
cdr3_aa: CASSLRREKLFF
cdr3_nt: TGTGCCAGCAGTTTACGGCGGGAAAAACTGTTTTTT

d_call: NA
clone_size: once
v_call: TRBV6-1
j_call: TRBJ2-2
cdr3_length: 14
cdr3_aa: CASRGLQNTGELFF
cdr3_nt: TGTGCCAGCAGAGGTTTGCAGAACACCGGGGAGCTGTTTTTT

d_call: NA
clone_size: NA
v_call: TRBV5-1
j_call: TRBJ1-2
cdr3_length: 16
cdr3_aa: CASSLTPGIAMYGYTF
cdr3_nt: TGCGCCAGCAGCTTGACCCCGGGAATAGCGATGTATGGCTACACCTTC

d_call: NA
clone_size: once
v_call: TRBV2
j_call: TRBJ1-1
cdr3_length: 11
cdr3_aa: CASSSPRAAFF
cdr3_nt: TGTGCCAGCAGTTCTCCCCGAGCGGCTTTCTTT

d_call: TRBD1
clone_size: NA
v_call: TRBV5-1
j_call: TRBJ2-5
cdr3_length: 14
cdr3_aa: CASSDTGGIETQYF
cdr3_nt: TGCGCCAGCAGTGATACAGGGGGCATAGAGACCCAGTACTTC

d_call: TRBD1
clone_size: NA
v_call: TRBV19
j_call: TRBJ2-1
cdr3_length: 15
cdr3_aa: CASSLTGGFYNEQFF
cdr3_nt: TGTGCCAGTAGTCTGACAGGGGGGTTCTACAATGAGCAGTTCTTC

d_call: NA
clone_size: few
v_call: TRBV6-5
j_call: TRBJ2-7
cdr3_length: 15
cdr3_aa: CASSYSWQALNEQYF
cdr3_nt: TGTGCCAGCAGTTACTCGTGGCAGGCCCTGAACGAGCAGTACTTC

d_call: TRBD2
clone_size: medium-sized
v_call: TRBV4-3
j_call: TRBJ2-7
cdr3_length: 15
cdr3_aa: CASSQVSGGEYEQYF
cdr3_nt: TGCGCCAGCAGCCAAGTAAGCGGGGGGGAGTACGAGCAGTACTTC

d_call: NA
clone_size: NA
v_call: TRBV7-9
j_call: TRBJ2-3
cdr3_length: 17
cdr3_aa: CASSFHLLDTPSHTQYF
cdr3_nt: TGTGCCAGCAGCTTTCACCTCCTAGATACCCCCTCTCATACGCAGTATTTT

d_call: NA
clone_size: NA
v_call: TRBV4-3
j_call: TRBJ2-7
cdr3_length: 14
cdr3_aa: CASSQDLGLYEQYF
cdr3_nt: TGCGCCAGCAGCCAAGATTTGGGGTTGTACGAGCAGTACTTC

d_call: NA
clone_size: few
v_call: TRBV29-1
j_call: TRBJ1-1
cdr3_length: 13
cdr3_aa: CSVAGLMNTEAFF
cdr3_nt: TGCAGCGTCGCGGGACTCATGAACACTGAAGCTTTCTTT

d_call: NA
clone_size: NA
v_call: TRBV30
j_call: TRBJ2-7
cdr3_length: 13
cdr3_aa: CAWSVWGPGEQYF
cdr3_nt: TGTGCCTGGAGTGTATGGGGGCCGGGTGAGCAGTACTTC

d_call: NA
clone_size: NA
v_call: TRBV30
j_call: TRBJ1-5
cdr3_length: 13
cdr3_aa: CAWSVGSNQPQHF
cdr3_nt: TGTGCCTGGAGTGTAGGGAGCAATCAGCCCCAGCATTTT

d_call: NA
clone_size: NA
v_call: TRBV28
j_call: TRBJ2-7
cdr3_length: 17
cdr3_aa: CASSLGPGQSMAYEQYF
cdr3_nt: TGTGCCAGCAGTTTAGGTCCCGGACAGTCAATGGCCTACGAGCAGTACTTC

d_call: NA
clone_size: NA
v_call: TRBV5-6
j_call: TRBJ1-5
cdr3_length: 13
cdr3_aa: CASSLGEYQPQHF
cdr3_nt: TGTGCCAGCAGCTTAGGGGAATATCAGCCCCAGCATTTT

d_call: NA
clone_size: NA
v_call: TRBV6-5
j_call: TRBJ1-2
cdr3_length: 13
cdr3_aa: CASSQTIGYGYTF
cdr3_nt: TGTGCCAGCAGCCAGACCATCGGCTATGGCTACACCTTC